The rows below give T cell receptor beta chains drawn from one sample of a study of T cells in Graves' hyperthyroidism and ophthalmopathy. TCRdb passed the multiplex PCR reads through MiXCR, listing each CDR3 protein once. The sample carries 500,000 to 750,000 distinct CDR3 sequences, 14% recorded once. The specimen was blood. The receptors originated from a young woman with Graves' ophthalmopathy. Both conserved end residues are part of each CDR3. The order of the fields is clone size, J gene, D gene, V gene, CDR3 protein, CDR3 DNA. A D gene is named only where the DNA matches it firmly. Size is omitted from some rows. Given values are once, few, many or a class for expanded clones.

>many|TRBJ1-1|NA|TRBV12-3/TRBV12-4
CASSLANRGGTEAFF
TGTGCCAGCAGTTTAGCAAACAGAGGTGGGACTGAAGCTTTCTTT
>many|TRBJ2-3|TRBD2|TRBV20-1
CSARARGRAGDTQYF
TGCAGTGCCCGAGCCCGGGGGAGGGCTGGCGATACGCAGTATTTT
>many|TRBJ2-1|NA|TRBV6-1
CASSDQGGASYNEQFF
TGTGCCAGCAGTGACCAGGGAGGCGCCTCCTACAATGAGCAGTTCTTC
>few|TRBJ2-7|TRBD1|TRBV6-1
CASTLTGVSYEQYF
TGTGCCAGCACTTTGACAGGGGTCTCCTACGAGCAGTACTTC
>NA|TRBJ2-2|NA|TRBV9
CASSPLPTGELFF
TGTGCCAGCAGCCCCCTGCCCACCGGGGAGCTGTTTTTT
>NA|TRBJ1-2|NA|TRBV5-1
CASSLSEGGIYGYTF
TGCGCCAGCAGCTTGTCGGAGGGGGGCATCTATGGCTACACCTTC
>few|TRBJ1-3|NA|TRBV11-2
CASSLKGMSGNTIYF
TGTGCCAGCAGCTTAAAGGGAATGTCTGGAAACACCATATATTTT
>NA|TRBJ2-4|NA|TRBV7-2
CASSFQLAKNIQYF
TGTGCCAGCAGCTTTCAATTAGCCAAAAACATTCAGTACTTC
>NA|TRBJ2-1|TRBD2|TRBV4-1
CASSHPAGTYNEQFF
TGCGCCAGCAGCCACCCAGCGGGAACCTACAATGAGCAGTTCTTC
>many|TRBJ2-5|NA|TRBV29-1
CSVGRRNRETQYF
TGCAGCGTTGGCCGGCGGAATCGAGAGACCCAGTACTTC
>many|TRBJ2-7|TRBD2|TRBV7-9
CASSAPGTSATEQYF
TGTGCCAGCAGCGCCCCCGGGACTAGCGCCACCGAGCAGTACTTC
>NA|TRBJ2-4|NA|TRBV2
CASSESQGLGNIQYF
TGTGCCAGCAGTGAATCTCAGGGGTTGGGGAACATTCAGTACTTC
>once|TRBJ1-1|TRBD1|TRBV2
CASIGTGGNTEAFF
TGTGCCAGCATTGGGACAGGGGGCAACACTGAAGCTTTCTTT
>NA|TRBJ2-4|TRBD1|TRBV5-1
CASSLQGDEDIQYF
TGCGCCAGCAGCCTACAGGGGGATGAGGACATTCAGTACTTC
>many|TRBJ2-7|NA|TRBV7-2
CASSLAHDPYEQYF
TGTGCCAGCAGCTTAGCCCATGATCCCTACGAGCAGTACTTC
>many|TRBJ1-1|NA|TRBV5-8
CASTRSRNTEAFF
TGTGCCAGCACCCGATCAAGGAACACTGAAGCTTTCTTT
>many|TRBJ1-2|TRBD1|TRBV28
CASSLYDRALANYGYTF
TGTGCCAGCAGTTTATATGACAGGGCGTTAGCTAACTATGGCTACACCTTC
>NA|TRBJ2-3|NA|TRBV6-1
CASTEDRNTQYF
TGTGCCAGCACCGAGGACCGGAACACGCAGTATTTT
>many|TRBJ1-6|NA|TRBV6-5
CASSYGSGSSPLHF
TGTGCCAGCAGTTACGGGTCGGGGAGTTCACCCCTCCACTTC
>few|TRBJ2-7|TRBD1|TRBV20-1
CSASTGTGGDEQYF
TGCAGTGCTAGTACCGGGACAGGTGGCGACGAGCAGTACTTC
>many|TRBJ2-5|TRBD2|TRBV6-1
CASSRNSGLVTQYF
TGTGCCAGCAGTCGCAATAGCGGGCTAGTAACCCAGTACTTC
>many|TRBJ2-3|TRBD1|TRBV6-1
CATPGGTGDTDTQYF
TGTGCCACCCCAGGGGGGACAGGGGACACAGATACGCAGTATTTT
>few|TRBJ2-5|NA|TRBV4-1
CASSQVPLWETQYF
TGCGCCAGCAGCCAAGTGCCCTTATGGGAGACCCAGTACTTC
>NA|TRBJ1-1|NA|TRBV24-1
CATRRYWYTEAFF
TGTGCCACCAGGAGATATTGGTACACTGAAGCTTTCTTT
>many|TRBJ2-1|NA|TRBV28
CASSLRWTSKDNEQFF
TGTGCCAGCAGTTTAAGGTGGACAAGTAAAGACAATGAGCAGTTCTTC
>few|TRBJ2-2|NA|TRBV24-1
CATRQYTGELFF
TGTGCCACCAGACAGTACACCGGGGAGCTGTTTTTT
>few|TRBJ1-2|TRBD1|TRBV29-1
CSVESWWIGQGESRYGYTF
TGCAGCGTTGAATCATGGTGGATCGGACAGGGGGAAAGTAGGTATGGCTACACCTTC
>many|TRBJ1-1|NA|TRBV5-8
CASSYDFIGGRLGLF
TGTGCCAGCAGCTACGATTTCATCGGGGGGCGCTTGGGTCTCTTT
>NA|TRBJ2-4|TRBD1|TRBV30
CAYRTGSAKNIQYF
TGTGCCTACCGGACAGGGTCGGCCAAAAACATTCAGTACTTC
>NA|TRBJ2-5|TRBD2|TRBV4-2
CASSPRTSGSIQETQYF
TGTGCCAGCAGCCCCCGGACTAGCGGGAGCATTCAAGAGACCCAGTACTTC
>many|TRBJ1-2|NA|TRBV20-1
CSADTLGNYGYTF
TGCAGTGCAGATACTCTGGGGAACTATGGCTACACCTTC
>many|TRBJ2-3|NA|TRBV3-2
CASSSLRIAGGSDTQYF
TGTGCCAGCAGCTCCCTCCGTATAGCGGGAGGGTCAGATACGCAGTATTTT
>many|TRBJ1-1|NA|TRBV5-8
CASSLSHGAVEAFF
TGTGCCAGCAGCTTATCCCACGGGGCCGTTGAAGCTTTCTTT
>NA|TRBJ2-1|NA|TRBV5-6
CASSLVPSSHNEQFF
TGTGCCAGCAGCTTGGTCCCTAGCAGCCACAATGAGCAGTTCTTC